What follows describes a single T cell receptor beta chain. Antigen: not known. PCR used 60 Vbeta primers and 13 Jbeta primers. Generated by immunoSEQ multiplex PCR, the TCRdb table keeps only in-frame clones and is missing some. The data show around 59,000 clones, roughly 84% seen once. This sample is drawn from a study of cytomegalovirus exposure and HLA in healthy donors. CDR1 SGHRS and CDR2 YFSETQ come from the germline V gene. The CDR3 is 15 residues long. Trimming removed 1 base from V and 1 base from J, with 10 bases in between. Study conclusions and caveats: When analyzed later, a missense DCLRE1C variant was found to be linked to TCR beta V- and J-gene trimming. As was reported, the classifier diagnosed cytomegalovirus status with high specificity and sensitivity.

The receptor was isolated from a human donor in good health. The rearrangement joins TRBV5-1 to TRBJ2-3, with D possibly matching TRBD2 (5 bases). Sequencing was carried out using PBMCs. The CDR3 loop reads CASSLNRGGTDTQYF. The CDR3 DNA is TGCGCCAGCAGCTTGAATCGGGGTGGCACAGATACGCAGTATTTT.